This T cell receptor beta chain was obtained from a study of T cells in localized non-small cell lung cancer. Notes on the study in general: Uninvolved adjacent lung showed higher T cell clonality than tumor. Paired adjacent lung recovered a median approximately 62 of the top 100 tumor clones.

As to this clone: Its antigen is still unknown.

CDR3 length equals 14 residues. Trimming left V 6 bases short and J 5 bases short, with 16 bases between. The germline CDR1 and CDR2 sequences are ENHRY and SYGVKD. TCRdb's copy holds only in-frame clones and misses some; the assay was immunoSEQ multiplex PCR. In the table there are roughly 77,000 clones, around 90% of which are singletons. This chain joins TRBV10-3 and TRBJ2-5; D could derive from TRBD1 or TRBD2 (6 bases each). The TCR originated in a woman between 35 and 75 years old with stage I squamous cell lung carcinoma. The sequencing here drew on peripheral blood, taken before any cancer treatment. DNA for the CDR3: TGTGCCATCAGGGGGGCCGGGGAGGTTGAGACCCAGTACTTC. This translates into CAIRGAGEVETQYF.